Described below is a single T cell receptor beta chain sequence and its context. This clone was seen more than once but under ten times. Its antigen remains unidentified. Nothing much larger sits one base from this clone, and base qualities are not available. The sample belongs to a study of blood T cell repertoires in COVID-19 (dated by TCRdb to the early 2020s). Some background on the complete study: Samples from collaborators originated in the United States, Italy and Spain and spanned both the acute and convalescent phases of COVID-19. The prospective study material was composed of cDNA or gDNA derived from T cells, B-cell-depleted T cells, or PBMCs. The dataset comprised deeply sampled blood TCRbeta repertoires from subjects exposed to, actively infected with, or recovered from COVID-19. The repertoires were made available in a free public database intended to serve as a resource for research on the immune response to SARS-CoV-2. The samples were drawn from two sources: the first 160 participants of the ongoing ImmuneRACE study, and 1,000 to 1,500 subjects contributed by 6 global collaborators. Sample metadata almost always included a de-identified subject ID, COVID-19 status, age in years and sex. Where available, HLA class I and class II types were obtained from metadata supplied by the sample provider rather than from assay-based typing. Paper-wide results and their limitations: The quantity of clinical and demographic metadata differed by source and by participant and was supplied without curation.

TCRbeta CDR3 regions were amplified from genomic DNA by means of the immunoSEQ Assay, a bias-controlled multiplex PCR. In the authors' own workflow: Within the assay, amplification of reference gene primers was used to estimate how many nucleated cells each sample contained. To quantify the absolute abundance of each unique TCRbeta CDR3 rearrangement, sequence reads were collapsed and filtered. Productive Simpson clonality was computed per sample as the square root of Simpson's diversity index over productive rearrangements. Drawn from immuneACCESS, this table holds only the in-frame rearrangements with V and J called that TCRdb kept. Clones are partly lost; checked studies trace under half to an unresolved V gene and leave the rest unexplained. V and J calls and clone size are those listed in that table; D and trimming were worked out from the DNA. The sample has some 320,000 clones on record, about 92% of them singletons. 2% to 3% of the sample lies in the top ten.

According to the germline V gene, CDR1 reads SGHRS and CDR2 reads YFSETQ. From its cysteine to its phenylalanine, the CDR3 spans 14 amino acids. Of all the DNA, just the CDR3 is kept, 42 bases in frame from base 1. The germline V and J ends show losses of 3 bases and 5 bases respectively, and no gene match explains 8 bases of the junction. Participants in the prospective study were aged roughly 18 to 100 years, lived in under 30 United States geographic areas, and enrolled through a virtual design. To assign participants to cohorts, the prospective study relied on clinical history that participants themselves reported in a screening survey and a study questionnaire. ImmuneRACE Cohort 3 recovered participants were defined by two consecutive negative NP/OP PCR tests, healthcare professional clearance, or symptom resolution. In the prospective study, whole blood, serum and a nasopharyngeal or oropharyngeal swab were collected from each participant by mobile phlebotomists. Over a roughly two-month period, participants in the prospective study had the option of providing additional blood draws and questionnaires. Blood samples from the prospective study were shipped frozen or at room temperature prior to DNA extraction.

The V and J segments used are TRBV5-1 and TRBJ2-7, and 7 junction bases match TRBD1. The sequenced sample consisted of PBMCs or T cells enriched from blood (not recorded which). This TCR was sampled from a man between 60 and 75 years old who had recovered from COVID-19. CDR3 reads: CASSSADREHEQYF. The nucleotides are TGCGCCAGCAGCTCGGCTGACAGGGAGCACGAGCAGTACTTC.